This T cell receptor beta chain was identified during a study of T cells in Graves' hyperthyroidism and ophthalmopathy. Study-wide points: Most clonotypes expanded in the thyroid (above 0.001) were also present in blood.

This CDR3 is built from 15 residues. Trimming removed 0 bases from V and 6 bases from J; junction bases left unmatched: 1. CDR1 KGHDR and CDR2 SFDVKD come from the germline V gene. This clonotype was seen at least ten times. Its target is not known. The hyperthyroidism patients had all been newly diagnosed, and their disease duration was under 2 months. Their ages ranged from 18 to 65 years. The diagnoses drew upon clinical symptoms, serum thyroxine and TRAb, thyroid ultrasound and orbital computed tomography. Amplification of TCR beta CDR3 regions used RNA as the template. The HTBI primer set served for first-round RT-PCR of the TCR CDR3. TCRdb analysed the multiplex PCR reads with MiXCR anew, one entry per CDR3 protein. The sample shows 400,000 to 550,000 distinct CDR3 sequences, around an eighth of them seen only once.

Sequencing was done on a sample of blood. The receptor's source is a woman in her late teens or twenties with Graves' hyperthyroidism. The chain joins TRBV24-1 to TRBJ2-1; TRBD2 agrees at 10 bases. CDR3: CATSDLSSGSNEQFF. The DNA of the CDR3 is TGTGCCACCAGTGATTTGTCTAGCGGGAGCAATGAGCAGTTCTTC.